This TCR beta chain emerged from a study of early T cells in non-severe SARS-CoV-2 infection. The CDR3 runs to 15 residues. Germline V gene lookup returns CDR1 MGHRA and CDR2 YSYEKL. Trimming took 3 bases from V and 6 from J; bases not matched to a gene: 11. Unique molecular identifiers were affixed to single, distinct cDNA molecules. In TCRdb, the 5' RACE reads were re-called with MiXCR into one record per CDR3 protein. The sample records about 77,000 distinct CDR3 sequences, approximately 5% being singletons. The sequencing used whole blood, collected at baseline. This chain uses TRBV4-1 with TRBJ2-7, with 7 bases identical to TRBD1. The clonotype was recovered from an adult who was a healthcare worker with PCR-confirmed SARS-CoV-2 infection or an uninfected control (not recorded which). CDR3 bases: TGCGCCAGCAGCCATGAATGGACAGGTTGGAGCGAGCAGTACTTC. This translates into CASSHEWTGWSEQYF.